The present TCR beta chain was sequenced within a study of response to subunit inactivated influenza vaccine. This clonotype was observed a handful of times. What it binds is not known. Losses at the gene ends were 0 bases for V and 6 bases for J; bases not matched to a gene: 3. The germline gives CDR1 MNHEY, CDR2 SVGAGI. The CDR3 extends over 16 amino acids. Notes on the study in general: Authors suggested few new T cells are recruited by each seasonal influenza vaccination.

TCRdb independently ran MiXCR on the RT-PCR reads; one entry per CDR3 protein. The sample yields more than 200,000 distinct CDR3 sequences, less than 15% seen once. The J gene is TRBJ2-1, the V gene TRBV6-5, with TRBD2 identical over 12 bases. This specimen consisted of non-naive T cells sorted from PBMCs, obtained 14 to 15 days before vaccination. This receptor was obtained from a man aged 45-65 years who received an inactivated influenza vaccine. This CDR3 reads CASSYSGTSGSNEQFF. CDR3 coding DNA: TGTGCCAGCAGTTACTCCGGGACTAGCGGGTCCAATGAGCAGTTCTTC.